The rows below give T cell receptor beta chains drawn from one sample of a study of T cell repertoires in cytomegalovirus infection. From the reads, TCRdb called clonotypes with MiXCR, one entry per CDR3 protein. The data show fewer than 550,000 distinct CDR3 sequences, with under 40% seen just once and approximately 13% held by the top ten. Sequencing was carried out using PBMCs. The receptors were sampled from a human donor in good health (CMV status not recorded). Some clones in this sample may be carry-over from other donors' samples. The CDR3 runs from the conserved cysteine through the conserved F or W. D genes are given only for firm matches.

TRBV4-1	TRBJ1-1	TRBD1	CASSQGQGANTEAFF
TRBV12-3/TRBV12-4	TRBJ2-1	TRBD1	CASGKGTGGNNQQFF
TRBV15	TRBJ1-2	NA	CATSRDGRERYGYTF
TRBV2	TRBJ1-6	TRBD1	CASRETGSKNSPLHF
TRBV5-1	TRBJ1-1	NA	CASSLVSTDTEAFF
TRBV7-8	TRBJ1-3	NA	CASSLFKGLGNTIYF
TRBV7-2	TRBJ1-1	NA	CASSLRRPGGTLTEAFF
TRBV6-2/TRBV6-3	TRBJ1-1	NA	CASSYSPGNTEAFF
TRBV7-9	TRBJ2-5	TRBD2	CASSIGLAQETQYF
TRBV5-1	TRBJ2-1	NA	CASSLGARDEQFF
TRBV30	TRBJ2-5	NA	CAWSRETQYF
TRBV2	TRBJ1-1	NA	CASSAEGLNAEAFF
TRBV30	TRBJ2-5	NA	CASRRGPSKTQYF
TRBV5-1	TRBJ2-3	NA	CASSPTGWGRTDTQYF
TRBV5-1	TRBJ2-5	NA	CASSQTPPWRGWVQYF
TRBV20-1	TRBJ2-3	TRBD2	CSGRYGGGVTQYF
TRBV19	TRBJ1-4	TRBD1	CASSSRTGDEKLFF
TRBV7-2	TRBJ1-2	NA	CASSLDRMGYTF
TRBV7-2	TRBJ1-6	NA	CASSSATAINSPLHF
TRBV12-3/TRBV12-4	TRBJ2-3	NA	CASGRRGQPDTQYF
TRBV28	TRBJ1-4	TRBD1	CASSRQGGPEKLFF
TRBV27	TRBJ1-5	NA	CASSSGFGNQPQHF
TRBV28	TRBJ2-4	TRBD1	CASYPSGQGATKNIQYF
TRBV7-2	TRBJ2-7	TRBD1	CASSYQGATSYEQYF
TRBV15	TRBJ2-3	TRBD2	CATRLRGGAGTDTQYF
TRBV3-1	TRBJ2-5	TRBD2	CASSTGRGGKETQYF
TRBV7-2	TRBJ1-1	NA	CASSFEVRTEAFF
TRBV5-6	TRBJ2-3	TRBD2	CASSSFVPGLAESTDTQYF
TRBV4-1	TRBJ1-2	NA	CASSQEFQFGSGYTF
TRBV12-3/TRBV12-4	TRBJ2-2	TRBD2	CASSFVREGTGELFF
TRBV7-8	TRBJ2-5	NA	CASSFSGETQYF
TRBV6-5	TRBJ1-2	NA	CASRMTGNYGYTF
TRBV6-1	TRBJ2-7	NA	CASSVQGSSGEQYF
TRBV29-1	TRBJ2-6	NA	CSVEVGSWANVPNF